Presented here are 24 T cell receptor beta chains from one specimen sequenced in a study of T cell responses to AZD1222 COVID-19 vaccine. Method: immunoSEQ multiplex PCR; TCRdb's copy keeps in-frame clones and lacks some. Of 100,000 to 120,000 clones listed, 85% to 95% are singletons. The material sequenced was peripheral blood, taken on day 0 of AZD1222 vaccination. Every receptor here comes from an adult in good health.

The V and J genes are TRBV5-1 and TRBJ1-1; 8 positions match TRBD1. In germline, CDR1 is SGHRS, CDR2 YFSETQ. Unmatched junction bases numbered 8, after V lost 4 bases and J lost 0 bases. The CDR3 extends over 16 amino acids. This CDR3 is CASSPGQGSMNTEAFF. The CDR3, as DNA: TGCGCCAGCAGCCCCGGACAGGGCAGCATGAACACTGAAGCTTTCTTT.

The CDR3 loop is CASSSQAGGTNEKLFF. Here the CDR3 DNA reads TGTGCCAGCTCATCTCAGGCGGGGGGAACTAATGAAAAACTGTTTTTT. The chain carries TRBV18 and TRBJ1-4; D is possibly TRBD1 (5 bases). Per the germline V gene, CDR1 is KGHSH and CDR2 is LQKENI. This CDR3 is 16 amino acids long. V lost 5 bases and J lost 1, with 14 bases in between.

The chain joins TRBV19 to TRBJ1-6; 7 nucleotides line up with TRBD1. V shed 4 bases, J shed 5 bases, and the junction held 5 bases outside the gene matches. CDR1 LNHDA and CDR2 SQIVND come from the germline V gene (reference sequence). CDR3 length: 15 amino acids. The CDR3 sequence is CASSKGQQNNSPLHF. The CDR3 DNA reads as TGTGCCAGTAGTAAGGGACAGCAAAATAATTCACCCCTCCACTTT.

The gene calls are TRBV5-4 and TRBJ2-2; D not certain. Germline V gene lookup returns CDR1 SGHNT and CDR2 YYREEE (reference sequence). The CDR3 has 16 residues. V shed 0 bases and J shed 0 bases, with 9 bases lying between them. In nucleotides, the CDR3 is TGTGCCAGCAGCTTGGAGGTGAGCGCGAACACCGGGGAGCTGTTTTTT. It encodes CASSLEVSANTGELFF.

The chain is built from TRBV30 and TRBJ2-3; perhaps TRBD2 as D (7 bases). Germline-derived CDR1 and CDR2 are GTSNPN and SVGIG (reference sequence). The CDR3 contains 13 residues. V lost 8 bases to trimming and J lost 2 bases, with 14 bases between them. CDR3 bases: TGTGCCCTAAGGGGGGGGAACACAGATACGCAGTATTTT. As protein: CALRGGNTDTQYF.

The chain recombines TRBV5-8 with TRBJ2-6; D is unresolved. Germline V lookup: CDR1 SGHTS, CDR2 YDEGEE. V gave up 4 bases and J gave up 3 bases, with 8 bases separating them. This CDR3 comprises 14 residues. CDR3: CASSRLGGANVLTF. CDR3 DNA: TGTGCCAGCAGCCGCCTAGGTGGGGCCAACGTCCTGACTTTC.

This clone was picked up one time. CDR3 in DNA: TGTGCCAGCAGTGTTCAACAGGGGTATGAGCAGTTCTTC. Its protein is CASSVQQGYEQFF. The chain links TRBV2 to TRBJ2-1, with 7 bases that match TRBD1. V was pared by 4 bases and J by 8 bases, with 5 bases of the junction left unmatched. Germline assignment: CDR1 SNHLY and CDR2 FYNNEI. This CDR3 contains 13 residues.

This chain connects TRBV5-1 to TRBJ2-7; D is possibly TRBD1 (6 bases). The length of the CDR3 is 15 residues. Trimming took 0 bases from V and 2 from J, leaving 12 bases between them. Germline V gene lookup returns CDR1 SGHRS and CDR2 YFSETQ. CDR3 DNA: TGCGCCAGCAGCTTGGGGACAGAGGAGGCCTACGAGCAGTACTTC. Translated: CASSLGTEEAYEQYF.

The CDR3 protein is CASKRTGGLFF. The CDR3 region has the DNA TGCGCCAGTAAGAGGACAGGGGGACTGTTTTTT. The V gene is TRBV10-2, the J gene TRBJ1-4; 10 nucleotides agree with TRBD1. The CDR3 has 11 amino acids. From germline, CDR1 is WSHSY and CDR2 SAAADI. V lost 9 bases, J lost 13 bases, and 5 bases stayed unmatched.

The chain employs TRBV28 and TRBJ1-1; TRBD1 might be the D (6 bases). V lost 5 bases and J lost 3, with 25 bases in between. Germline V lookup: CDR1 MDHEN, CDR2 SYDVKM. The CDR3 loop spans 18 amino acids. CDR3 DNA: TGTGCCAGCAGTGGCCGACCGGGACAAAGTGGGGCGTACACTGAAGCTTTCTTT. Its translation: CASSGRPGQSGAYTEAFF.

The V and J genes are TRBV9 and TRBJ1-1; 7 bases line up with TRBD1. CDR3 length: 14 amino acids. Germline V lookup: CDR1 SGDLS, CDR2 YYNGEE. The V segment lost 5 bases and the J segment 5 bases; nucleotides outside the gene matches: 9. The CDR3 coding sequence is TGTGCCAGCAGAAAAGGGGGCGCTGGGACTGAAGCTTTCTTT. It is translated as CASRKGGAGTEAFF.

The chain combines TRBV11-2 with TRBJ2-3; D unclear. In germline, CDR1 is SGHAT, CDR2 FQNNGV. The ends were cut back, 0 bases at V and 7 bases at J, with 5 bases in the middle. The CDR3 sequence is 12 residues long. The CDR3 DNA reads as TGTGCCAGCAGCTTAGACAGATATACGCAGTATTTT. The encoded protein is CASSLDRYTQYF.

The chain carries TRBV9 and TRBJ2-1; 10 positions match TRBD2. Germline CDR1 reads SGDLS; CDR2 reads YYNGEE. This CDR3 has 16 residues. V shed 0 bases and J 9 bases; nucleotides not matched to a gene: 9. The DNA of the CDR3 is TGTGCCAGCAGCGTAGAAAGCGGGGGGGCCTACGGTGAGCAGTTCTTC. This translates into CASSVESGGAYGEQFF.

The chain couples TRBV5-1 to TRBJ1-2, with 7 bases aligning to TRBD1. CDR3 length: 13 amino acids. V was clipped by 4 bases and J by 8 bases; unmatched bases: 8. Germline assignment: CDR1 SGHRS and CDR2 YFSETQ. Written as DNA, the CDR3 is TGCGCCAGCAGCCACGACAGGGAGAGGGGCTACACCTTC. Translation: CASSHDRERGYTF.

V is TRBV19 and J is TRBJ2-1; TRBD2 matches at 7 bases. Germline V gene data show CDR1 as LNHDA and CDR2 as SQIVND (reference sequence). CDR3 size: 19 residues. The ends lost 2 bases at V and 4 bases at J; junction bases unmatched: 17. CDR3 sequence: CASSITAGRGYPPYNEQFF. For the CDR3, the DNA is TGTGCCAGTAGTATAACGGCGGGGAGGGGTTATCCCCCTTACAATGAGCAGTTCTTC.

This chain links TRBV5-1 with TRBJ1-3; no firm D call. The ends were cut back, 0 bases at V and 2 bases at J, with 9 bases in the middle. Per the germline V gene, CDR1 is SGHRS and CDR2 is YFSETQ. This CDR3 region has 15 residues. CDR3 nucleotide sequence: TGCGCCAGCAGCTTGGCGGGCCAGCCTGGAAACACCATATATTTT. As protein: CASSLAGQPGNTIYF.

This chain joins TRBV27 and TRBJ2-7; D might be TRBD2 (6 bases). Germline lookup yields CDR1 MNHEY and CDR2 SMNVEV (reference sequence). This CDR3 spans 14 amino acids. The ends were cut back, 3 bases at V and 1 base at J, with 10 bases in the middle. The CDR3 reads CASSFGGGSYEQYF. CDR3 nucleotide sequence: TGTGCCAGCAGTTTTGGGGGAGGATCCTACGAGCAGTACTTC.

The gene calls are TRBV20-1 and TRBJ1-5; D is unresolved. The ends were cut back, 6 bases at V and 7 bases at J, with 10 bases in the middle. Germline V gene data show CDR1 as DFQATT and CDR2 as SNEGSKA (reference sequence). The CDR3 is 11 amino acids. CDR3 coding DNA: TGCAGTGCCCCGCGCGGGCAGCCCCAGCATTTT. Its translation is CSAPRGQPQHF.

The V gene is TRBV7-6, the J gene TRBJ2-2, with 12 positions matching TRBD2. The germline V gene encodes CDR1 SGHVS and CDR2 FNYEAQ. V lost 2 bases and J lost 6; bases outside the gene matches: 4. This CDR3 region has 16 residues. As DNA, the CDR3 is TGTGCCAGCAGCTTATCTAGCGGGGGGGTATCCGGGGAGCTGTTTTTT. This sequence encodes CASSLSSGGVSGELFF.

In this sample, this clone turned up a few times. The chain combines TRBV7-9 with TRBJ2-7; no definite D call. Trimming removed 3 bases at V and 3 bases at J, with 6 bases between. This CDR3 is built from 12 residues. In germline, CDR1 is SEHNR, CDR2 FQNEAQ (reference sequence). CDR3 amino acids: CASSLTYYEQYF. The CDR3 nucleotides read TGTGCCAGCAGCTTGACATACTACGAGCAGTACTTC. The full variable domain, completed using reference TRBV7-9 and TRBJ2-7, is DTGVSQNPRHKITKRGQNVTFRCDPISEHNRLYWYRQTLGQGPEFLTYFQNEAQLEKSRLLSDRFSAERPKGSFSTLEIQRTEQGDSAMYLCASSLTYYEQYFGPGTRLTVT.

This clone was picked up one time. CDR3 in amino acids: CASSQDGKGQLFF. CDR3 DNA: TGTGCCAGCAGCCAAGATGGCAAGGGCCAACTGTTTTTT. This rearrangement joins TRBV3-1 (or the pseudogene TRBV3-2) to TRBJ1-4; D gene ambiguous. The ends were cut back, 0 bases at V and 12 bases at J, with 11 bases in the middle. Germline V gene lookup returns CDR1 LGHDT and CDR2 YNNKEL (reference sequence). The CDR3 consists of 13 residues.

This clone has a single count. The chain has TRBV3-1 (or the pseudogene TRBV3-2) and TRBJ1-4; TRBD1 is a possible D gene (6 bases). Germline loops: CDR1 LGHDT, CDR2 YNNKEL (reference sequence). This CDR3 region has 16 residues. Trimming stripped 0 bases from V and 8 bases from J, with 16 bases between. CDR3 loop: CASSQDKSARGEKLFF. For the CDR3, the DNA is TGTGCCAGCAGCCAAGATAAGAGCGCTAGGGGGGAAAAACTGTTTTTT.

The chain is built from TRBV25-1 and TRBJ1-1, with 10 bases that match TRBD1. The CDR3 loop spans 15 amino acids. Looked up from germline, CDR1 is MGHDK and CDR2 is SYGVNS. V lost 4 bases, J lost 7 bases, and 9 bases stayed unmatched. This CDR3 is CASSAGQGTVGEAFF. CDR3 DNA sequence: TGTGCCAGCAGTGCGGGACAGGGGACCGTGGGTGAAGCTTTCTTT.

This clone was seen only once. The gene calls are TRBV9 and TRBJ1-2, with unresolved D. CDR1 is SGDLS and CDR2 is YYNGEE in the germline V gene. This CDR3 contains 12 residues. Trimming took off 0 bases at V and 8 bases at J, with 8 bases between the two ends. The CDR3 protein is CASSVGGRGYTF. As DNA, the CDR3 is TGTGCCAGCAGCGTAGGTGGCAGGGGCTACACCTTC.